This T cell receptor beta chain is drawn from a study of tumor-infiltrating lymphocytes in primary liver carcinoma. Looking at the study overall: Donors underwent surgery for histopathologically diagnosed primary liver carcinoma. Patients included men and women of 30 to 69 years.

The blood RNA (from unsorted whole blood) was obtained, and germline DNA was also extracted. With regard to this clonotype: Antigen: not known. The junction and the germline gene differ at one end; a read error may be behind it.

TCR beta cDNA was prepared out of 500 ng total RNA by means of a constant-region primer. Libraries of TCR beta came from three nested multiplex PCR rounds with slightly modified ARM-PCR. The first two PCR rounds used TRBV1-TRBV30 primers with a Cbeta primer, 10 cycles each. Each CDR3 protein is one row after TCRdb ran MiXCR on the multiplex PCR reads. The table includes approximately 330,000 distinct CDR3 sequences, around 60% detected once. Study-level points and caveats: Unsorted bulk processing meant the study did not compare CD4+ and CD8+ repertoires. The top-250-clone fraction was significantly higher in tumors than in blood (p = 0.039).

The CDR3 contains 14 residues. The germline CDR1 and CDR2 sequences are ENHRY and SYGVKD. This clonotype originated in a man in his forties with primary liver carcinoma and hepatitis B virus infection. The chain couples TRBV10-3 to TRBJ1-5; D possibly corresponds to TRBD1 (5 bases). Sequences were obtained from peripheral blood. The CDR3 bases are TGTGTCACAACTGGGGGGAATAGCAATCAACCCCAGCATTTT. Residues: CVTTGGNSNQPQHF.